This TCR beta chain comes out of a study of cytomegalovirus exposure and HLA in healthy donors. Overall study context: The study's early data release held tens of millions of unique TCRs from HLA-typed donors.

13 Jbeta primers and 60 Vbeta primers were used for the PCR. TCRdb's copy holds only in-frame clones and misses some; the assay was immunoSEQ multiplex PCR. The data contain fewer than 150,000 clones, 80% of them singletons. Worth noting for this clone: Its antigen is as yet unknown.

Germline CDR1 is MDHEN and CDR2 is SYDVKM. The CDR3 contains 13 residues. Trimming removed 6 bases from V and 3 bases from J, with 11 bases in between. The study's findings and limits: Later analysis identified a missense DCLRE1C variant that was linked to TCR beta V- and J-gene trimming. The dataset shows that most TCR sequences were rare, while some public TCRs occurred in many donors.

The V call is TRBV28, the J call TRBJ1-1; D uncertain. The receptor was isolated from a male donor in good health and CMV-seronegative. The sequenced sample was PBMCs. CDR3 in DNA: TGTGCCAGCAGGAGGTGGGGAGACACTGAAGCTTTCTTT. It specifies CASRRWGDTEAFF. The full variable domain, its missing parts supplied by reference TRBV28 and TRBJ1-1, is DVKVTQSSRYLVKRTGEKVFLECVQDMDHENMFWYRQDPGLGLRLIYFSYDVKMKEKGDIPEGYSVSREKKERFSLILESASTNQTSMYLCASRRWGDTEAFFGQGTRLTVV.